These 27 T cell receptor beta chains came from one sample sequenced in a study of T cell repertoires in cytomegalovirus infection. MiXCR was run by TCRdb on the reads, yielding one entry per CDR3 protein. The repertoire holds 400,000 or so distinct CDR3 sequences, with roughly 18% as singletons. Sequenced material: PBMCs. Receptor source: a human donor in good health (CMV status not recorded). Some clones in this sample may be carry-over from other donors' samples.

The chain couples TRBV20-1 to TRBJ2-7; unclear D gene. This CDR3 is 15 amino acids long. V lost 0 bases and J 2 bases, leaving 14 bases between the germline ends. CDR1 and CDR2 from the germline V gene are DFQATT and SNEGSKA (reference sequence). CDR3 DNA: TGCAGTGCTAGAGATCTATCTAGATGGACCTACGAGCAGTACTTC. It is translated as CSARDLSRWTYEQYF.

The chain has TRBV5-1 and TRBJ2-7; D remains unclear. V lost 0 bases to trimming and J lost 2 bases, with 9 bases between them. CDR3 size: 14 residues. The germline CDR1 and CDR2 sequences are SGHRS and YFSETQ. The CDR3 DNA sequence: TGCGCCAGCAGCTTGGACGGAAACGCCTACGAGCAGTACTTC. Encoded protein: CASSLDGNAYEQYF.

The CDR3: CSARTRFEQFF. In DNA form, the CDR3 reads TGCAGTGCTAGAACACGCTTCGAGCAGTTCTTC. The V call is TRBV20-1, the J call TRBJ2-1, with D hard to call. V was trimmed by 2 bases and J by 10 bases, leaving 9 bases between them. This CDR3 is 11 amino acids long. Germline V gene sequence: CDR1 DFQATT, CDR2 SNEGSKA (reference sequence).

V gene TRBV19 combines with J gene TRBJ1-1; TRBD1 aligns across 7 bases. With V trimmed by 7 bases and J by 6 bases, 14 bases remained unmatched. This CDR3 comprises 15 residues. Germline V CDR1 and CDR2: LNHDA, SQIVND (reference sequence). CDR3 coding DNA: TGTGCCAGTAAAGTAATCGGCAGGGGGACCGCTGAAGCTTTCTTT. It codes for CASKVIGRGTAEAFF. The entire variable domain, with the rest obtained from reference TRBV19 and TRBJ1-1, is as follows: DGGITQSPKYLFRKEGQNVTLSCEQNLNHDAMYWYRQDPGQGLRLIYYSQIVNDFQKGDIAEGYSVSREKKESFPLTVTSAQKNPTAFYLCASKVIGRGTAEAFFGQGTRLTVV.

The chain couples TRBV2 to TRBJ1-1; D ambiguous. Trimming removed 7 bases at V and 1 base at J, with 10 bases between. Germline V gene sequence: CDR1 SNHLY, CDR2 FYNNEI. This CDR3 has 13 amino acids. The CDR3 DNA follows: TGTGCCAGCACGAACTTTGGGAACACTGAAGCTTTCTTT. Translating gives CASTNFGNTEAFF.

This clonotype was recorded many times. The CDR3 is CASSFPSGDSYEQYF. The CDR3, as DNA: TGTGCCAGCAGCTTCCCTAGCGGGGACTCCTACGAGCAGTACTTC. V is TRBV7-4 and J is TRBJ2-7; 9 bases are shared with TRBD2. Germline V lookup: CDR1 SGHVT, CDR2 SQSDAQ. V lost 3 bases, J lost 0 bases, and 3 bases stayed unmatched. CDR3 size: 15 residues.

The chain employs TRBV12-3 or TRBV12-4 and TRBJ2-5, with TRBD2 as a possible D gene (6 bases). This CDR3 is built from 15 residues. V lost 7 bases, J lost 5 bases, and 20 bases lay in between. Here the CDR3 reads CASTYSGGARETQYF. The CDR3 DNA sequence: TGTGCCAGCACCTACAGCGGCGGGGCGCGGGAGACCCAGTACTTC.

A few counts support this clonotype. The chain has TRBV7-2 and TRBJ2-1, with TRBD2 identical over 8 bases. Germline V gene lookup returns CDR1 SGHTA and CDR2 FQGNSA. The CDR3 is 16 residues long. V lost 3 bases and J lost 0; bases outside the gene matches: 4. For the CDR3, the DNA is TGTGCCAGCAGCTTGGCGAGCGGGAGCTCCTACAATGAGCAGTTCTTC. It encodes CASSLASGSSYNEQFF. Based on the CDR3 plus reference TRBV7-2 and TRBJ2-1, the full variable domain is GAGVSQSPSNKVTEKGKDVELRCDPISGHTALYWYRQSLGQGLEFLIYFQGNSAPDKSGLPSDRFSAERTGGSVSTLTIQRTQQEDSAVYLCASSLASGSSYNEQFFGPGTRLTVL.

This clonotype was seen many times. The genes are TRBV7-2 and TRBJ2-5; 10 bases fit TRBD2. The CDR3 totals 17 residues. Germline CDR1 is SGHTA and CDR2 is FQGNSA. Germline trimming cut 5 bases from V and 6 bases from J; bases unmatched to any gene: 15. The DNA for the CDR3 is TGTGCCAGCAGCACAGCGTTAGCGGGAGGTTCCGGGAAGACCCAGTACTTC. This codes for CASSTALAGGSGKTQYF.

The chain uses TRBV6-2 or TRBV6-3 and TRBJ1-1; no clear D. V was trimmed by 2 bases and J by 4 bases, leaving 8 bases between them. The CDR3 contains 13 residues. Per the germline V gene, CDR1 is MNHEY and CDR2 is SVGEGT. CDR3 loop: CASSYGHVTEAFF. For the CDR3, the DNA is TGTGCCAGCAGTTACGGGCATGTCACTGAAGCTTTCTTT.

This clonotype was counted between two and nine times. V is TRBV29-1 and J is TRBJ1-1, with D uncertain. The germline CDR1 and CDR2 sequences are SQVTM and ANQGSEA. The CDR3 is made up of 15 amino acids. V was pared by 2 bases and J by 1 base, with 14 bases between. This chain's CDR3 is CSVETTLRQNTEAFF. CDR3 DNA sequence: TGCAGCGTTGAAACCACCCTACGGCAGAACACTGAAGCTTTCTTT.

This clonotype was seen ten or more times. This chain links TRBV7-6 with TRBJ2-5; D is perhaps TRBD2 (6 bases). The germline CDR1 and CDR2 sequences are SGHVS and FNYEAQ. V was shortened by 2 bases and J by 4 bases, with 17 bases between the two germline ends. The length of the CDR3 is 16 residues. CDR3 amino acids: CASSLLRAGTTETQYF. CDR3 sequence (DNA): TGTGCCAGCAGCTTACTTCGGGCGGGGACCACAGAGACCCAGTACTTC. The full variable domain, rest sourced from reference TRBV7-6 and TRBJ2-5, is GAGVSQSPRYKVTKRGQDVALRCDPISGHVSLYWYRQALGQGPEFLTYFNYEAQQDKSGLPNDRFSAERPEGSISTLTIQRTEQRDSAMYRCASSLLRAGTTETQYFGPGTRLLVL.

This sequence joins TRBV20-1 and TRBJ2-1; TRBD2 aligns across 13 bases. Trimming cost V 3 bases and J 2 bases; bases outside gene matches: 1. This CDR3 spans 15 amino acids. CDR1 and CDR2 (germline): DFQATT, SNEGSKA (reference sequence). The CDR3 loop reads CSASGLAGAYNEQFF. CDR3 DNA: TGCAGTGCTAGTGGACTAGCGGGGGCCTACAATGAGCAGTTCTTC.

This clonotype occurred a few times. The chain employs TRBV7-8 and TRBJ2-3; D is possibly TRBD2 (5 bases). The CDR3 consists of 13 residues. V dropped 2 bases and J dropped 6 bases, with 9 bases sitting between them. Germline CDR1 reads SGHVS; CDR2 reads FQNEAQ. CDR3 in DNA: TGTGCCAGCAGCTTAAACGGGGTTGATACGCAGTATTTT. Its translation is CASSLNGVDTQYF.

The chain couples TRBV5-1 to TRBJ2-7; 8 bases line up with TRBD2. The germline gives CDR1 SGHRS, CDR2 YFSETQ. CDR3 size: 15 residues. With 5 bases clipped from V and 1 base from J, the junction kept 8 bases outside the gene matches. CDR3 loop: CASSGGLAWSYEQYF. The CDR3 nucleotides read TGCGCCAGCAGTGGAGGACTAGCTTGGTCCTACGAGCAGTACTTC. Filled out from reference TRBV5-1 and TRBJ2-7, the complete variable domain reads KAGVTQTPRYLIKTRGQQVTLSCSPISGHRSVSWYQQTPGQGLQFLFEYFSETQRNKGNFPGRFSGRQFSNSRSEMNVSTLELGDSALYLCASSGGLAWSYEQYFGPGTRLTVT.

CDR3 nucleotide sequence: TGTGCCAGCAGGCCCGGACAGGGTAGGACTGAAGCTTTCTTT. This gives the protein CASRPGQGRTEAFF. This rearrangement joins TRBV6-1 to TRBJ1-1; 8 positions match TRBD1. There are 14 residues in the CDR3. V lost 6 bases, J lost 5 bases, and 8 bases stayed unmatched. Germline V lookup: CDR1 MNHNS, CDR2 SASEGT.

This clonotype showed up just once. CDR3 sequence reads: CASSVSPDRGRYEQYF. The DNA of the CDR3 is TGTGCCAGCAGTGTTTCCCCGGACAGGGGTCGCTACGAGCAGTACTTC. This rearrangement joins TRBV27 to TRBJ2-7; TRBD1 matches at 9 bases. Unmatched junction bases numbered 11, after V lost 5 bases and J lost 3 bases. The length of the CDR3 is 16 residues. CDR1 MNHEY and CDR2 SMNVEV come from the germline V gene (reference sequence).

This clonotype was recorded many times. This chain joins TRBV7-2 and TRBJ2-5; D is perhaps TRBD1 (6 bases). Germline V gives CDR1 SGHTA, CDR2 FQGNSA. This CDR3 is 16 amino acids long. The V end lost 1 base, the J end lost 3 bases, and 15 bases lay between the germline ends. The CDR3 DNA follows: TGTGCCAGCAGCTTAGGATTCCAGGGGTCGGAAGAGACCCAGTACTTC. Its protein product is CASSLGFQGSEETQYF.

This clonotype was recorded a few times. The rearrangement uses TRBV2 and TRBJ2-3, with D possibly being TRBD1 (6 bases). The V and J ends lost 6 bases and 2 bases respectively, with 9 bases between them. The germline gives CDR1 SNHLY, CDR2 FYNNEI. CDR3 length: 13 residues. The CDR3 here is CASRGGATDTQYF. In nucleotides, the CDR3 is TGTGCCAGCAGAGGGGGAGCCACAGATACGCAGTATTTT.

This clonotype was seen ten or more times. The chain is built from TRBV7-8 and TRBJ1-5; D not certain. CDR3 length: 15 residues. Trimming stripped 2 bases from V and 0 bases from J, with 8 bases between. In germline, CDR1 is SGHVS, CDR2 FQNEAQ. The CDR3, as DNA: TGTGCCAGCAGCTTACTGGAGGATAGCAATCAGCCCCAGCATTTT. Amino acid sequence: CASSLLEDSNQPQHF. The full variable domain, with the rest looked up from reference TRBV7-8 and TRBJ1-5, is GAGVSQSPRYKVAKRGQDVALRCDPISGHVSLFWYQQALGQGPEFLTYFQNEAQLDKSGLPSDRFFAERPEGSVSTLKIQRTQQEDSAVYLCASSLLEDSNQPQHFGDGTRLSIL.

The rearrangement uses TRBV12-3 or TRBV12-4 and TRBJ2-7; D possibly matches TRBD1 or TRBD2 (5 bases each). V lost 5 bases and J 1 base, leaving 12 bases between the germline ends. The CDR3 covers 14 residues. This chain's CDR3 is CASSDRDASYEQYF. The CDR3 DNA reads as TGTGCCAGCAGTGACCGGGACGCTTCCTACGAGCAGTACTTC.

This chain uses TRBV20-1 with TRBJ2-7; D uncertain. V was pared by 4 bases and J by 0 bases, with 16 bases between. Germline V gives CDR1 DFQATT, CDR2 SNEGSKA (reference sequence). The CDR3 is 15 residues long. CDR3 coding DNA: TGCAGTGCTACACGTTTGGGTTCCCCCTCCTACGAGCAGTACTTC. Protein sequence: CSATRLGSPSYEQYF.

This clonotype was seen repeatedly, ten times or more. V usage is TRBV7-9 and J usage is TRBJ1-1; no clear D gene. The CDR3 runs to 13 residues. Germline loops: CDR1 SEHNR, CDR2 FQNEAQ (reference sequence). V was shortened by 5 bases and J by 2 bases, with 9 bases between the two germline ends. DNA of the CDR3: TGTGCCAGCAGCCCCTCGGCCAACACTGAAGCTTTCTTT. This gives the protein CASSPSANTEAFF.

The V and J genes are TRBV12-3 or TRBV12-4 and TRBJ1-1, with 7 bases lining up with TRBD1. This CDR3 comprises 14 residues. The ends lost 6 bases at V and 5 bases at J; junction bases unmatched: 9. CDR3 amino acids: CASRLDRVGTEAFF. CDR3 DNA: TGTGCCAGCAGGCTCGACAGGGTAGGGACTGAAGCTTTCTTT.

Turning to this clonotype: A read error may account for a junction end that differs from germline. This chain joins TRBV5-3 and TRBJ2-3; 9 bases match TRBD2. TRBV5-3 is marked as an open reading frame, function uncertain. The CDR3 loop spans 16 amino acids. For the CDR3, the DNA is TGTGCCAGCAGCTTGGGCGGGAGGGCCAGCACAGATACGCAGTATTTT. Translated, it gives CASSLGGRASTDTQYF.

This clonotype has a count of ten or more. V usage is TRBV5-1 and J usage is TRBJ2-3, with 8 bases fitting TRBD2. Trimming at V came to 7 bases and at J to 4 bases, leaving 8 bases not matched to a gene. The CDR3 is made up of 14 amino acids. Looked up from germline, CDR1 is SGHRS and CDR2 is YFSETQ. The CDR3 region has the DNA TGCGCCAGCGGAACGGGGGGGCTGGCAGATACGCAGTATTTT. It translates to CASGTGGLADTQYF.

This clonotype was counted ten times or more. The rearrangement links TRBV12-3 or TRBV12-4 to TRBJ2-1; the D is unclear. CDR3 length: 11 amino acids. Trimming pared 8 bases from V and 8 bases from J, leaving 10 bases between. CDR3 sequence reads: CASQFKYEQFF. For the CDR3, the DNA is TGTGCCAGCCAATTTAAGTATGAGCAGTTCTTC.